This T cell receptor beta chain emerged from a study of control samples from healthy donors and cancer patients. Clones were read by immunoSEQ multiplex PCR, and TCRdb kept only the in-frame ones, dropping some. The profile shows about 20,000 clones, 65% to 90% of them singletons. CDR3 length: 15 residues. Germline CDR1 reads SEHNR; CDR2 reads FQNEAQ (reference sequence). V shed 5 bases, J shed 1 base, and the junction held 7 bases outside the gene matches. Sequenced sample: PBMCs. The TCR was taken from a man aged 55 to 70 with head and neck cancer. The chain employs TRBV7-9 and TRBJ1-1; 7 bases agree with TRBD1. The DNA for the CDR3 is TGTGCCAGCAGCATCCGACAGGGAGCGAACACTGAAGCTTTCTTT. Translating it yields CASSIRQGANTEAFF.